This entry concerns a single T cell receptor (beta chain). The antigen is unknown. Measured with immunoSEQ multiplex PCR; TCRdb has only the in-frame clones, and not every one. The data hold over 50,000 clones, with roughly 85% observed a single time. This specimen comes from a study of Tregs in tolerant kidney transplant recipients. General study results and limits: Activated donor B cell expansion appeared to reveal the most relevant donor-specific TCRbeta repertoire. Nucleotide sequences could not be compared across some patients' samples due to primer changes.

Thawed PBMCs were FACS-sorted into unstimulated CD4+CD25+CD127- regulatory T cells, CD4+CD25- non-regulatory cells, CD4 and CD8 cells. Germline V gene data show CDR1 as SNHLY and CDR2 as FYNNEI. The germline V and J ends were trimmed by 4 bases and 10 bases, with 13 bases remaining between them. This CDR3 spans 13 amino acids. The chain couples TRBV2 to TRBJ2-2; D remains ambiguous. This sequence originates from a human donor who received a combined kidney and bone marrow transplant. Sequenced here: Tregs from blood, sampled before the transplant. The CDR3 region has the DNA TGTGCCAGCAGTGTAGGCCCTTACGCGGAGCTGTTTTTT. Translating gives CASSVGPYAELFF.